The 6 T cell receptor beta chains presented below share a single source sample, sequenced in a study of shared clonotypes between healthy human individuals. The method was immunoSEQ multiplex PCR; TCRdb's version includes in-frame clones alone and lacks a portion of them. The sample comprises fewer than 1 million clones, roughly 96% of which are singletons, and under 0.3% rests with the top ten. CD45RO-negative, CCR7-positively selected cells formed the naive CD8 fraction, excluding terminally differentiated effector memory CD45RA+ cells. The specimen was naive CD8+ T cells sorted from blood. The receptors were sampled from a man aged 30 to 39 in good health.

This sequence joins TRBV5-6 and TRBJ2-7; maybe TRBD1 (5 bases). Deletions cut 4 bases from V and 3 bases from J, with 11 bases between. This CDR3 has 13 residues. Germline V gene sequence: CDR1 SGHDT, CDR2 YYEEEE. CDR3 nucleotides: TGTGCCAGCAGCAACGACAGACTCTACGAGCAGTACTTC. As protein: CASSNDRLYEQYF. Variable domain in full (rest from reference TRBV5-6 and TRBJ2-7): DAGVTQSPTHLIKTRGQQVTLRCSPKSGHDTVSWYQQALGQGPQFIFQYYEEEERQRGNFPDRFSGHQFPNYSSELNVNALLLGDSALYLCASSNDRLYEQYFGPGTRLTVT.

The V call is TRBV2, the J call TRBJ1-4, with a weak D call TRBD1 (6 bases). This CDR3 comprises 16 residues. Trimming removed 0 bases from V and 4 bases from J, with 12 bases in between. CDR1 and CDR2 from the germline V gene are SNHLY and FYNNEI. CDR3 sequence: CASSEALGAYNEKLFF. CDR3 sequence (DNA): TGTGCCAGCAGTGAAGCGCTGGGGGCGTATAATGAAAAACTGTTTTTT.

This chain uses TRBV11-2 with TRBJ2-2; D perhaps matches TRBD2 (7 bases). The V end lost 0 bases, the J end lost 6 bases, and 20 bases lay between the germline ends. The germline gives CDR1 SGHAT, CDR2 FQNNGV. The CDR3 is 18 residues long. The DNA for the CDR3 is TGTGCCAGCAGCTTAGATTTATCGGGGCTCGGGGGGCCCGGGGAGCTGTTTTTT. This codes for CASSLDLSGLGGPGELFF.

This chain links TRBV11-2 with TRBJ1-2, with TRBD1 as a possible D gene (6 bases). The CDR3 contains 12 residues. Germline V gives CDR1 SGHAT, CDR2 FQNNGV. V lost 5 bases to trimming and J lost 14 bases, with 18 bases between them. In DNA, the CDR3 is TGTGCCAGCAGCACCCACTCGGACAGCGAAACCTTC. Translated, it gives CASSTHSDSETF.

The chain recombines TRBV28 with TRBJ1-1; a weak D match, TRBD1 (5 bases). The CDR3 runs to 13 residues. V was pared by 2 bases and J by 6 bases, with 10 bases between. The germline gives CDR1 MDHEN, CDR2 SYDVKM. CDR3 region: CASSLSGASEAFF. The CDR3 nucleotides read TGTGCCAGCAGTTTAAGCGGGGCTTCTGAAGCTTTCTTT.

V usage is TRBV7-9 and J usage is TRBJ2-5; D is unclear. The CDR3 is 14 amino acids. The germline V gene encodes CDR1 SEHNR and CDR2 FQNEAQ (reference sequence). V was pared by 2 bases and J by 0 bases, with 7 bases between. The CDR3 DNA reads TGTGCCAGCAGCTTAAACGGGTACCAAGAGACCCAGTACTTC. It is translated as CASSLNGYQETQYF. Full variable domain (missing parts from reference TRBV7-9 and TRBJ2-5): DTGVSQNPRHKITKRGQNVTFRCDPISEHNRLYWYRQTLGQGPEFLTYFQNEAQLEKSRLLSDRFSAERPKGSFSTLEIQRTEQGDSAMYLCASSLNGYQETQYFGPGTRLLVL.